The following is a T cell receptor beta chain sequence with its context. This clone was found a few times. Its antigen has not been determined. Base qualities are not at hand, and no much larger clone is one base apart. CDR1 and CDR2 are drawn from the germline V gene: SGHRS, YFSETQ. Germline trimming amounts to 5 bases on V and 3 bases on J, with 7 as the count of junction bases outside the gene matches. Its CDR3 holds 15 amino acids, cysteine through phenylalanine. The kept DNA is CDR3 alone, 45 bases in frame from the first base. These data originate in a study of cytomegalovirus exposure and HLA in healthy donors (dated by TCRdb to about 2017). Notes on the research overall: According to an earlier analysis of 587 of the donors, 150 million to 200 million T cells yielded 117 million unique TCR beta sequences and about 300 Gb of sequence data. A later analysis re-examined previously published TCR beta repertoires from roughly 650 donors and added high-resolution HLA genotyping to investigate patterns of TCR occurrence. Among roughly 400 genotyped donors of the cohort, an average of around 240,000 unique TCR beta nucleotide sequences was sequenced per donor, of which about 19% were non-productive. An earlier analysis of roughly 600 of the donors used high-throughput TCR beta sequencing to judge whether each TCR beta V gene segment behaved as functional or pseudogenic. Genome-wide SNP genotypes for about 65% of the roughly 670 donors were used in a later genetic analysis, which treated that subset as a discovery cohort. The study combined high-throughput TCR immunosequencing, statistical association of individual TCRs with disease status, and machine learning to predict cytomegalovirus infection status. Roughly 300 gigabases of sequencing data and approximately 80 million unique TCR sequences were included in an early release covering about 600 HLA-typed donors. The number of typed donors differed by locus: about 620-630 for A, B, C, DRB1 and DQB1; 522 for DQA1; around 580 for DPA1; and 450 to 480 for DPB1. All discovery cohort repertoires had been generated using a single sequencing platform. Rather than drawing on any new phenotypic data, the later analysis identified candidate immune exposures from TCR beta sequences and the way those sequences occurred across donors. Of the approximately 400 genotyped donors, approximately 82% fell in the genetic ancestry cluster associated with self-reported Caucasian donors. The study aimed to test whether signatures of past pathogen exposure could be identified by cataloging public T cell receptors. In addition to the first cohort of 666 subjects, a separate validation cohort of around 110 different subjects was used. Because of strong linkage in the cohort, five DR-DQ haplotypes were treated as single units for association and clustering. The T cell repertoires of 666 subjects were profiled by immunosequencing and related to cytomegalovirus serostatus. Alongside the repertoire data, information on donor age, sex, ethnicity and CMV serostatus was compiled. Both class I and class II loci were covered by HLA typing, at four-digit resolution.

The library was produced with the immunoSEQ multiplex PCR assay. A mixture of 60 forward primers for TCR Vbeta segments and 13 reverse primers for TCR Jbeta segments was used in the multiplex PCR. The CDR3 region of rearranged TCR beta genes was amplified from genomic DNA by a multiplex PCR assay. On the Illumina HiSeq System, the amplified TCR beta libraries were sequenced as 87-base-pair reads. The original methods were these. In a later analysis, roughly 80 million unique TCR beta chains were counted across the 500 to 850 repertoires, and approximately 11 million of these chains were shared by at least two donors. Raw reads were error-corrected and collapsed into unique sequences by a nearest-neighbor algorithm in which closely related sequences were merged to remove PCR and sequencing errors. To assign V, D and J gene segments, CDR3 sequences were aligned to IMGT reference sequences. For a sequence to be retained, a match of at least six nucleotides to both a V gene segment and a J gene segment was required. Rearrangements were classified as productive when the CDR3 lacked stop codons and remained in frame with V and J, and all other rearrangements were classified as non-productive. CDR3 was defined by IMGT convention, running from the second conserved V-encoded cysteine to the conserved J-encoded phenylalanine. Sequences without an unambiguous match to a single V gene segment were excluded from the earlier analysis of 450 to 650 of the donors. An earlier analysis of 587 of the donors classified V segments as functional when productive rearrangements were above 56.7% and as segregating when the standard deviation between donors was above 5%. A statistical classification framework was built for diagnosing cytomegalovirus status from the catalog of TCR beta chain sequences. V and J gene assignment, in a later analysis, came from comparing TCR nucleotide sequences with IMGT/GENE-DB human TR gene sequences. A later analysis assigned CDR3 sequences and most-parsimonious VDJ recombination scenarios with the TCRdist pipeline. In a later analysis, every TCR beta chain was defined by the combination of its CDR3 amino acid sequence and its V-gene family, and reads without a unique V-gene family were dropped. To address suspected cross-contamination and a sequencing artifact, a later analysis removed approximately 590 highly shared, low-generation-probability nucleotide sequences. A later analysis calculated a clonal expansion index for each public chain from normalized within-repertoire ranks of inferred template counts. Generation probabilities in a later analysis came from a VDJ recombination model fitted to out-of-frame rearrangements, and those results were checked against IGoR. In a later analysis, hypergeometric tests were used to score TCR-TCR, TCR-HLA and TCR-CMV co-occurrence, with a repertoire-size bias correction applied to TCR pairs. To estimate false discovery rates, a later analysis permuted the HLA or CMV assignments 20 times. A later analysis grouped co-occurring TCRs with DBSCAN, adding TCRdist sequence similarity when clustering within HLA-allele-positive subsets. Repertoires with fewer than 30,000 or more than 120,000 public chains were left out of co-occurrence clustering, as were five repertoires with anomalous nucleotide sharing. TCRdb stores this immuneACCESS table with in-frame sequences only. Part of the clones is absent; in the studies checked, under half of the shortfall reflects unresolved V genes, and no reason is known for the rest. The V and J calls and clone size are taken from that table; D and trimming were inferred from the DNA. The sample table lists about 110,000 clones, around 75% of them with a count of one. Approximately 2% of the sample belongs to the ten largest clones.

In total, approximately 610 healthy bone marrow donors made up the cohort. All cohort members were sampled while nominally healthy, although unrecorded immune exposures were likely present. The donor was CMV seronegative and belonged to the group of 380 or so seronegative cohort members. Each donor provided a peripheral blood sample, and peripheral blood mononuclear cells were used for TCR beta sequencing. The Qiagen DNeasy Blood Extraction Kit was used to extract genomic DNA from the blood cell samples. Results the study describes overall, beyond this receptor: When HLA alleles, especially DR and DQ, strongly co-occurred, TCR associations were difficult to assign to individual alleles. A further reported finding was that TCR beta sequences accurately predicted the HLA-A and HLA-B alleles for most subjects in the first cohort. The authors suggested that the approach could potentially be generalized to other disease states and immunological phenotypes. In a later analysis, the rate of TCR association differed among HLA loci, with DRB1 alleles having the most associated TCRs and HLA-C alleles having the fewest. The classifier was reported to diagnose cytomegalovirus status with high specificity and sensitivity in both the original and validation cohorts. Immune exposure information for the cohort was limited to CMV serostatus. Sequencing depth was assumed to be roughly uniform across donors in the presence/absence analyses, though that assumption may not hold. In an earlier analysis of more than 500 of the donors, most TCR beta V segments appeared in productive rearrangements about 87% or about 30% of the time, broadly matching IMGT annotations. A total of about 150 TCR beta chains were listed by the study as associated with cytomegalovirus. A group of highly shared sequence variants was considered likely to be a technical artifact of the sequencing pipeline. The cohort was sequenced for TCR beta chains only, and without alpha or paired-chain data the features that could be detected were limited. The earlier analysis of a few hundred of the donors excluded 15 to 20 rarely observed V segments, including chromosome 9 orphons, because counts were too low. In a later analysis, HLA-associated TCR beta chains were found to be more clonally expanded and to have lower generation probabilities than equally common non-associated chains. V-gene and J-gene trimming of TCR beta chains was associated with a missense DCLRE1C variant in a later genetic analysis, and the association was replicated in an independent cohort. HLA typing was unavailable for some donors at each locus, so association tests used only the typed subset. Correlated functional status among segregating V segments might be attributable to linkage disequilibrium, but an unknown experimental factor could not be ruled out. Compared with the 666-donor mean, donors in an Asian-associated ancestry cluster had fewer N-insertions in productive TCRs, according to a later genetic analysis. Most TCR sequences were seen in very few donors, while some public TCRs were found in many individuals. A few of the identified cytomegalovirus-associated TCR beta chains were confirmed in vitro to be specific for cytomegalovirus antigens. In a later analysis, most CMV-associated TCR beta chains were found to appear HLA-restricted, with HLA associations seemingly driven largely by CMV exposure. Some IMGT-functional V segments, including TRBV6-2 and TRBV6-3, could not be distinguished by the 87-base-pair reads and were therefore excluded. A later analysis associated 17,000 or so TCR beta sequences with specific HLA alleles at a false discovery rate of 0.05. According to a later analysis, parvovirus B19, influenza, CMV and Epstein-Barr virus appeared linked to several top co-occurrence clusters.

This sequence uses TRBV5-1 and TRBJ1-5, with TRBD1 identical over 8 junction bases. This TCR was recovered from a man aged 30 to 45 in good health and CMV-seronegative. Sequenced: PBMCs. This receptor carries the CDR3 CASRQTGGDNQPQHF. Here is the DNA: TGCGCCAGCAGGCAAACAGGGGGTGACAATCAGCCCCAGCATTTT.